The source of this T cell receptor beta chain is a study of shared T cell receptors in the human thymus. V lost 0 bases, J lost 4 bases, and 4 bases lay in between. The germline V gene has CDR1 ENHRY and CDR2 SYGVKD. This CDR3 has 13 amino acids. Sequenced by immunoSEQ multiplex PCR; TCRdb stores in-frame clones only, minus some. Found here are about 660,000 clones, around nine tenths of them singletons; the top ten hold around 0.01%. The same sample was also studied in work on human thymus T cells. In that study: Infants served as donors; they were healthy and Finnish and were having corrective surgery for congenital heart defects. It was from resections taken during corrective heart surgery that the thymus tissue came. Both thymic and peripheral blood repertoires showed apparently biased V and J usage. Unrelated people showed highly overlapping thymic repertoires, related research reported.

Sequencing was done on a sample of thymocytes. This receptor was obtained from a boy less than two years old with a congenital heart defect. V gene TRBV10-3 combines with J gene TRBJ1-5; D ambiguous. CDR3 coding DNA: TGTGCCATCAGTGAGTCCCTGAATCAGCCCCAGCATTTT. Amino acids: CAISESLNQPQHF.